The rows below give T cell receptor beta chains drawn from one sample of a study of shared clonotypes between healthy human individuals. Generated by immunoSEQ multiplex PCR, the TCRdb table keeps only in-frame clones and is missing some. The sample comprises just under 350,000 clones, over 70% of which are singletons, and about 10% rests with the top ten. Source material: memory CD4+ T cells sorted from blood. These receptors were taken from a man aged 30-40 years in good health. The CDR3 runs from the conserved cysteine through the conserved F or W. A D gene is named only where the DNA matches it firmly. Clone size, where shown, is once, few, many, or a class for clones that have expanded.

clone size,D gene,J gene,V gene,CDR3 protein,CDR3 DNA
-,-,TRBJ2-7,TRBV2,CASSGRVGYEQYF,TGTGCCAGCAGTGGAAGGGTAGGATACGAGCAGTACTTC
-,-,TRBJ2-3,TRBV5-1,CASSLLEVVDTQYF,TGCGCCAGCAGCCTCTTAGAAGTGGTAGATACGCAGTATTTT
once,-,TRBJ2-7,TRBV10-1,CASSSGTVGYEQYF,TGCGCCAGCAGTTCCGGGACGGTGGGTTACGAGCAGTACTTC
once,-,TRBJ2-4,TRBV10-3,CAISESSLTGLAKNIQYF,TGTGCCATCAGTGAGTCTTCTTTGACCGGGCTAGCCAAAAACATTCAGTACTTC
-,TRBD1,TRBJ2-1,TRBV28,CASSFPGQGAGEQFF,TGTGCCAGCAGTTTTCCGGGACAGGGGGCCGGTGAGCAGTTCTTC
-,-,TRBJ2-3,TRBV13,CASSPTQTDTQYF,TGTGCCAGCAGCCCTACGCAAACAGATACGCAGTATTTT
-,-,TRBJ1-1,TRBV5-1,CASSSWTFFKDTEAFF,TGCGCCAGCAGCTCTTGGACCTTTTTTAAGGACACTGAAGCTTTCTTT
-,-,TRBJ2-1,TRBV6-1,CASSATYEQFF,TGTGCCAGCAGTGCAACCTATGAGCAGTTCTTC
-,TRBD1,TRBJ2-7,TRBV4-1,CASSRARTGTYEQYF,TGCGCCAGCAGCCGGGCAAGGACAGGTACCTACGAGCAGTACTTC
-,-,TRBJ2-1,TRBV11-2,CASSLRGGGDSNEQFF,TGTGCCAGCAGCTTACGAGGGGGAGGAGATAGCAATGAGCAGTTCTTC